These 27 T cell receptor beta chains were sequenced from one sample in a study of blood T cell repertoires in COVID-19. The method was immunoSEQ multiplex PCR; TCRdb's version includes in-frame clones alone and lacks a portion of them. The sample has around 300,000 clones; roughly 89% are singletons. The sequenced sample was peripheral blood. These receptors were obtained from a woman aged 35 to 49 who had recovered from COVID-19.

The V call is TRBV7-9, the J call TRBJ2-7, with 10 nucleotides matching TRBD1. J gave up 4 bases and V 5 bases, and 2 bases lay outside the gene matches. The CDR3 is 13 amino acids. In germline, CDR1 is SEHNR, CDR2 FQNEAQ (reference sequence). The CDR3 reads CASSGQGGYEQYF. Written as DNA, the CDR3 is TGTGCCAGCAGCGGACAGGGGGGATACGAGCAGTACTTC.

The chain is built from TRBV5-1 and TRBJ1-1; possibly TRBD1 for D (6 bases). The V end lost 2 bases, the J end lost 6 bases, and 20 bases lay between the germline ends. The germline gives CDR1 SGHRS, CDR2 YFSETQ. The CDR3 extends over 16 amino acids. Here the CDR3 DNA reads TGCGCCAGCAGCTTAGAATCCGGGACACCGAATGCTGAAGCTTTCTTT. As protein: CASSLESGTPNAEAFF.

The gene calls are TRBV6-1 and TRBJ1-2; possibly TRBD1 for D (6 bases). Germline V lookup: CDR1 MNHNS, CDR2 SASEGT. V lost 2 bases to trimming and J lost 5 bases, with 18 bases between them. The CDR3 consists of 16 residues. The CDR3 DNA reads as TGTGCCAGCAGTGAATATAACCCCCGAACAGGGTATGGCTACACCTTC. This sequence encodes CASSEYNPRTGYGYTF.

The V gene is TRBV30, the J gene TRBJ1-5, with D possibly TRBD1 on 6 matching bases. The V end was cut by 0 bases, the J end by 2 bases, with 11 bases between. Germline V gives CDR1 GTSNPN, CDR2 SVGIG (reference sequence). The CDR3 contains 15 residues. The CDR3 DNA sequence: TGTGCCTGGAGTGTACCAGGGGAAGGCAATCAGCCCCAGCATTTT. Protein sequence: CAWSVPGEGNQPQHF.

This clone was seen just once. V is TRBV27 and J is TRBJ1-5, with D possibly being TRBD1 (5 bases). Germline assignment: CDR1 MNHEY and CDR2 SMNVEV (reference sequence). This CDR3 spans 15 amino acids. V was trimmed by 1 base and J by 6 bases, leaving 13 bases between them. The CDR3 DNA is TGTGCCAGCAGTTTATTACCCCCGACAGTTCAGCCCCAGCATTTT. Translating it yields CASSLLPPTVQPQHF.

The chain carries TRBV5-1 and TRBJ1-4; TRBD1 matches at 10 bases. CDR3 length: 17 amino acids. V shed 0 bases and J 5 bases; nucleotides not matched to a gene: 7. The V gene's germline CDR1 is SGHRS and CDR2 YFSETQ. CDR3 in amino acids: CASSLVTGTGENEKLFF. CDR3 coding DNA: TGCGCCAGCAGCTTGGTAACCGGGACAGGGGAAAATGAAAAACTGTTTTTT. The full variable domain, with the rest looked up from reference TRBV5-1 and TRBJ1-4, is KAGVTQTPRYLIKTRGQQVTLSCSPISGHRSVSWYQQTPGQGLQFLFEYFSETQRNKGNFPGRFSGRQFSNSRSEMNVSTLELGDSALYLCASSLVTGTGENEKLFFGSGTQLSVL.

The rearrangement links TRBV19 to TRBJ2-7; 8 bases agree with TRBD1. Per the germline V gene, CDR1 is LNHDA and CDR2 is SQIVND (reference sequence). Trimming took 3 bases from V and 0 from J; bases not matched to a gene: 1. The CDR3 extends over 14 amino acids. In DNA, the CDR3 is TGTGCCAGTAGTATGGACAGGGCCTCCTACGAGCAGTACTTC. It encodes CASSMDRASYEQYF.

This chain uses TRBV6-5 with TRBJ1-2; tentative D call: TRBD1 (6 bases). CDR1 and CDR2 from the germline V gene are MNHEY and SVGAGI. The CDR3 consists of 14 residues. V lost 0 bases, J lost 4 bases, and 9 bases lay in between. CDR3 bases: TGTGCCAGCAGTTACTCAGGGGGATCCTATGGCTACACCTTC. Its translation: CASSYSGGSYGYTF.

This sequence joins TRBV28 and TRBJ2-7; D is possibly TRBD2 (5 bases). V was cut by 5 bases and J by 5 bases, with 22 bases left in between. Germline loops: CDR1 MDHEN, CDR2 SYDVKM. The CDR3 length is 16 residues. This CDR3 is CASSLRGLVALNEQYF. DNA of the CDR3: TGTGCCAGCAGTCTCCGAGGGTTGGTAGCCCTAAACGAGCAGTACTTC.

This clone was seen only a few times. V usage is TRBV28 and J usage is TRBJ2-7; 7 bases match TRBD2. The trim removed 7 bases at V and 3 bases at J, leaving 6 bases unmatched. The germline CDR1 and CDR2 sequences are MDHEN and SYDVKM. There are 13 residues in the CDR3. This chain's CDR3 is CASTQLADYEQYF. The DNA of the CDR3 is TGTGCCAGCACTCAGCTAGCGGACTACGAGCAGTACTTC.

The chain is built from TRBV5-1 and TRBJ2-3; 10 bases fit TRBD2. V shed 3 bases and J 2 bases; nucleotides not matched to a gene: 3. Per germline, CDR1 SGHRS and CDR2 YFSETQ. The CDR3 length is 15 residues. CDR3 in DNA: TGCGCCAGCAGCTCCGGGACTAGCGTCACAGATACGCAGTATTTT. Its translation is CASSSGTSVTDTQYF.

A single count supports this clone. This chain links TRBV6-2 or TRBV6-3 with TRBJ2-1, with TRBD2 matching 12 bases. CDR1 and CDR2 (germline): MNHEY, SVGEGT. The V segment lost 0 bases and the J segment 0 bases; nucleotides outside the gene matches: 9. This CDR3 is built from 20 residues. The CDR3 reads CASSYSILAGGPSSYNEQFF. The CDR3 nucleotides read TGTGCCAGCAGTTACTCGATTCTAGCGGGAGGGCCTAGCTCCTACAATGAGCAGTTCTTC.

The chain uses TRBV11-3 and TRBJ2-7; 9 positions match TRBD2. With V trimmed by 1 base and J by 0 bases, 4 bases remained unmatched. There are 16 residues in the CDR3. Germline V gives CDR1 SGHNT, CDR2 YENEEA. The CDR3 sequence is CASSLGLAEPSYEQYF. For the CDR3, the DNA is TGTGCCAGCAGCTTAGGACTAGCGGAACCCTCCTACGAGCAGTACTTC. Full variable domain (remainder filled in from reference TRBV11-3 and TRBJ2-7): EAGVVQSPRYKIIEKKQPVAFWCNPISGHNTLYWYLQNLGQGPELLIRYENEEAVDDSQLPKDRFSAERLKGVDSTLKIQPAELGDSAVYLCASSLGLAEPSYEQYFGPGTRLTVT.

This sequence joins TRBV24-1 and TRBJ2-1, with D unresolved. The ends were cut back, 3 bases at V and 2 bases at J, with 10 bases in the middle. This CDR3 region has 15 residues. In germline, CDR1 is KGHDR, CDR2 SFDVKD. This CDR3 reads CATSDRAKPYNEQFF. CDR3 bases: TGTGCCACCAGTGATCGCGCAAAGCCCTACAATGAGCAGTTCTTC.

This clone was picked up a small number of times. V is TRBV4-1 and J is TRBJ2-1, with 8 bases identical to TRBD1. Germline V gene sequence: CDR1 MGHRA, CDR2 YSYEKL. Trimming at V came to 1 base and at J to 8 bases, leaving 1 base not matched to a gene. This CDR3 region has 13 residues. CDR3 coding DNA: TGCGCCAGCAGCCAAGCAGGGGGCTATGAGCAGTTCTTC. Its protein is CASSQAGGYEQFF.

The chain employs TRBV11-3 and TRBJ1-2, with a tentative D call TRBD1 (6 bases). Germline-derived CDR1 and CDR2 are SGHNT and YENEEA. The V end lost 5 bases, the J end lost 7 bases, and 20 bases lay between the germline ends. This CDR3 spans 15 amino acids. CDR3 sequence: CASSPGGDTKGGYTF. CDR3 coding DNA: TGTGCCAGCAGCCCCGGGGGGGACACTAAGGGTGGCTACACCTTC.

This clone was counted between two and nine times. This sequence joins TRBV19 and TRBJ1-5; 10 bases are shared with TRBD1. The CDR3 consists of 16 residues. V gave up 5 bases and J gave up 0 bases; unmatched junction bases: 4. Germline-derived CDR1 and CDR2 are LNHDA and SQIVND (reference sequence). CDR3 coding DNA: TGTGCCAGTAGTCCGGGACAGGGGCCTAGCAATCAGCCCCAGCATTTT. This translates into CASSPGQGPSNQPQHF.

This clone was observed a single time. V gene TRBV9 combines with J gene TRBJ2-7; TRBD1 matches at 12 bases. Trimming removed 2 bases from V and 5 bases from J; junction bases left unmatched: 2. CDR1 is SGDLS and CDR2 is YYNGEE in the germline V gene. This CDR3 contains 14 residues. The CDR3 DNA reads TGTGCCAGCAGCGTTGGGACAGGGGGCCACGAGCAGTACTTC. It translates to CASSVGTGGHEQYF.

This chain links TRBV28 with TRBJ2-7, with D hard to call. The CDR3 runs to 12 residues. Looked up from germline, CDR1 is MDHEN and CDR2 is SYDVKM. V dropped 3 bases and J dropped 12 bases, with 15 bases sitting between them. The CDR3 coding sequence is TGTGCCAGCAGTTTGGGCTACCGCAGGCTGTACTTC. Its translation: CASSLGYRRLYF.

This chain links TRBV3-1 (or the pseudogene TRBV3-2) with TRBJ1-2; D ambiguous. The CDR3 runs to 14 residues. CDR1 and CDR2 from the germline V gene are LGHDT and YNNKEL (reference sequence). Trimming left V 4 bases short and J 4 bases short, with 13 bases between. The CDR3 bases are TGTGCCAGCAGCCCTTCAGGAGGCGCCTATGGCTACACCTTC. Its protein product is CASSPSGGAYGYTF.

This clone was recorded only once. V usage is TRBV4-1 and J usage is TRBJ2-2; 10 bases line up with TRBD2. CDR1 is MGHRA, CDR2 YSYEKL, per germline. Losses at the gene ends were 4 bases for V and 4 bases for J; bases not matched to a gene: 6. The CDR3 has 16 residues. The CDR3 bases are TGCGCCAGCAGCCGAAACCTAGCGGGAGCCACCGGGGAGCTGTTTTTT. Amino acids: CASSRNLAGATGELFF.

The chain couples TRBV9 to TRBJ2-3; the match to TRBD2 covers 11 bases. CDR1 and CDR2 from the germline V gene are SGDLS and YYNGEE. This CDR3 comprises 15 residues. Trimming took 4 bases from V and 3 from J; bases not matched to a gene: 4. The CDR3 spells CASSLTSGSTDTQYF. CDR3 DNA sequence: TGTGCCAGCAGCTTAACTAGCGGGAGTACAGATACGCAGTATTTT.

The genes are TRBV15 and TRBJ2-7; TRBD1 matches at 8 bases. Germline CDR1 reads LNHNV; CDR2 reads YYDKDF (reference sequence). After removal of 6 bases from V and 5 bases from J, the junction contained 3 bases not matched to a gene. This CDR3 has 12 residues. The CDR3: CATRDRGHEQYF. The CDR3 coding sequence is TGTGCCACCAGAGACAGGGGCCACGAGCAGTACTTC.

The chain employs TRBV6-5 and TRBJ1-2; D perhaps matches TRBD1 (5 bases). V lost 5 bases and J 6 bases, leaving 16 bases between the germline ends. The germline V gene encodes CDR1 MNHEY and CDR2 SVGAGI. The CDR3 sequence is 14 residues long. The CDR3 loop is CASSNLDRPNGYTF. The CDR3 bases are TGTGCCAGCAGTAACCTTGACAGACCCAATGGCTACACCTTC.

The chain carries TRBV11-2 and TRBJ2-5; 7 bases fit TRBD1. The V and J ends lost 5 bases and 1 base, in that order; junction bases with no gene match: 10. Germline V CDR1 and CDR2: SGHAT, FQNNGV. The CDR3 has 16 amino acids. CDR3 in DNA: TGTGCCAGCAGCCGACCGGGACAGCCAGCCCAAGAGACCCAGTACTTC. Its protein product is CASSRPGQPAQETQYF.

The chain carries TRBV11-3 and TRBJ2-2, with TRBD2 matching over 11 bases. The CDR3 runs 15 residues. V shed 1 base and J 6 bases; nucleotides not matched to a gene: 1. Germline V gives CDR1 SGHNT, CDR2 YENEEA. CDR3 in amino acids: CASSLVAGGSGELFF. Written as DNA, the CDR3 is TGTGCCAGCAGCTTAGTAGCGGGAGGGTCCGGGGAGCTGTTTTTT.

J is TRBJ2-7 and V is TRBV4-1; possible D gene TRBD1, 6 bases. Germline CDR1 is MGHRA and CDR2 is YSYEKL. This CDR3 has 17 residues. Trimming left V 4 bases short and J 2 bases short, with 21 bases between. CDR3 sequence reads: CASSRRSVETGPYEQYF. As DNA, the CDR3 is TGCGCCAGCAGCCGCAGGTCAGTAGAGACAGGTCCCTACGAGCAGTACTTC.